A single T cell receptor (beta chain) is shown here with its context. Its binding antigen is unknown. The sample holds no much larger clone one base away, and base qualities are not on file. The protocol used for the library was the immunoSEQ multiplex PCR assay. For the multiplex PCR, a mixture combining 60 forward primers for TCR Vbeta segments and 13 reverse primers for TCR Jbeta segments was used. A multiplex PCR assay on genomic DNA amplified the CDR3 region of rearranged TCR beta genes. Amplified TCR beta libraries were sequenced as 87-base-pair reads on the Illumina HiSeq System. Under the source paper's analysis protocol: In a later analysis, 70 million to 95 million unique TCR beta chains were counted across the approximately 620 repertoires, and about 10 million of these chains were shared by at least two donors. To remove PCR and sequencing errors, raw reads were error-corrected and collapsed into unique sequences using a nearest-neighbor algorithm that merged closely related sequences. Alignment of CDR3 sequences to IMGT reference sequences was used to assign V, D and J gene segments. For a sequence to be retained, at least a six-nucleotide match to both a V gene segment and a J gene segment was required. A rearrangement counted as productive if the CDR3 had no stop codons and remained in frame with V and J, and every other rearrangement counted as non-productive. Following IMGT convention, CDR3 was defined as the stretch from the second conserved V-encoded cysteine to the conserved J-encoded phenylalanine. The earlier analysis of 587 of the donors excluded sequences that lacked an unambiguous match to a single V gene segment. In an earlier analysis of 587 of the donors, V segments were called functional above 56.7% productive rearrangements and were called segregating when the between-donor standard deviation exceeded 5%. To diagnose cytomegalovirus status from the catalog of TCR beta chain sequences, a statistical classification framework was built. In a later analysis, V and J genes were assigned by comparing TCR nucleotide sequences against IMGT/GENE-DB human TR gene sequences. The TCRdist pipeline was used in a later analysis to assign CDR3 sequences and most-parsimonious VDJ recombination scenarios. A later analysis defined each TCR beta chain by its CDR3 amino acid sequence plus V-gene family, and excluded reads lacking a unique V-gene family. A later analysis removed over 500 highly shared, low-generation-probability nucleotide sequences to deal with suspected cross-contamination and a sequencing artifact. In a later analysis, a clonal expansion index for each public chain was calculated from normalized within-repertoire ranks of inferred template counts. Generation probabilities in a later analysis came from a VDJ recombination model fitted to out-of-frame rearrangements, and those results were checked against IGoR. In a later analysis, TCR-TCR, TCR-HLA and TCR-CMV co-occurrence was scored with hypergeometric tests, and a repertoire-size bias correction was applied to TCR pairs. False discovery rates were estimated in a later analysis by permuting HLA or CMV assignments 20 times. In a later analysis, co-occurring TCRs were grouped with DBSCAN, and TCRdist sequence similarity was added when clustering was performed within HLA-allele-positive subsets. Repertoires with fewer than 30,000 or more than 120,000 public chains, plus five repertoires with anomalous nucleotide sharing, were excluded from co-occurrence clustering. TCRdb mirrors the immuneACCESS table, restricted to in-frame sequences. Some clones are absent from its copies; in checked studies, under half trace to an unresolved V gene, and the reason for the others is unknown. V and J calls plus clone size are reproduced from that table; the DNA served to infer D and trimming. Recorded for this sample are about 190,000 clones; around 84% of them occurred a single time. The top ten clones comprise 2% to 3% of the sample.

This record belongs to a study of cytomegalovirus exposure and HLA in healthy donors (dated 2017 in TCRdb). General notes on the study: An earlier analysis of roughly 610 of the donors reported 276 Gb of sequence data and some 110 million unique TCR beta sequences obtained from roughly 170 million T cells. An early release that covered some 640 HLA-typed donors contained 300 to 350 gigabases of sequencing data and tens of millions of unique TCR sequences. Of the 300 to 450 genotyped donors, approximately 80% fell in the genetic ancestry cluster associated with self-reported Caucasian donors. The study aimed to test whether cataloging public T cell receptors could reveal signatures of past pathogen exposure. The T cell repertoires of 666 subjects were profiled by immunosequencing and related to cytomegalovirus serostatus. A separate validation cohort of about 110 different subjects was used in addition to the roughly 620-subject first cohort. To predict cytomegalovirus infection status, the study brought together high-throughput TCR immunosequencing, statistical association of individual TCRs with disease status, and machine learning. In a later analysis, previously published TCR beta repertoires from 550 to 700 donors were re-analyzed and high-resolution HLA genotyping was added so that TCR occurrence patterns could be studied. Rather than using new phenotypic data, the later analysis identified candidate immune exposures from TCR beta sequences and from how often those sequences occurred across donors. To decide whether each TCR beta V gene segment behaved as functional or pseudogenic, an earlier analysis of some 540 of the donors relied on high-throughput TCR beta sequencing. Donor age, sex, ethnicity and CMV serostatus were compiled together with the repertoire data. A later genetic analysis used genome-wide SNP genotypes for about 55% of the 666 donors, treating that subset as a discovery cohort. Every repertoire in the discovery cohort had been generated on one and the same sequencing platform. Class I and class II HLA loci were covered by the typing at four-digit resolution. Typing coverage differed by locus: A, B, C, DRB1 and DQB1 were typed in roughly 620-630 donors, DQA1 in about 550, DPA1 in 600 to 610, and DPB1 in 450 to 490. Five DR-DQ haplotypes were treated as single units for association and clustering because of strong linkage in the cohort. Among about 400 genotyped donors of the cohort, an average of roughly 230,000 unique TCR beta nucleotide sequences was sequenced per donor, of which about 18% were non-productive. The research as a whole found: A further reported finding was that TCR beta sequences accurately predicted the HLA-A and HLA-B alleles for most subjects in the first cohort. In both the original and validation cohorts, the classifier was reported to diagnose cytomegalovirus status with high specificity and sensitivity. For the cohort, immune exposure information was limited to CMV serostatus. Compared with the approximately 700-donor mean, donors in an Asian-associated ancestry cluster had fewer N-insertions in productive TCRs, according to a later genetic analysis. The earlier analysis of 587 of the donors excluded some 16 rarely observed V segments, including chromosome 9 orphons, because counts were too low. A later genetic analysis associated a missense DCLRE1C variant with V-gene and J-gene trimming of TCR beta chains, and an independent cohort replicated the association. A total of 164 TCR beta chains were listed by the study as associated with cytomegalovirus. In vitro tests confirmed that three of the cytomegalovirus-associated TCR beta chains recognize cytomegalovirus antigens. In a later analysis, 16,951 TCR beta sequences were associated with specific HLA alleles at a false discovery rate of 0.05. The authors suggested that the approach could potentially be generalized to other disease states and immunological phenotypes. Assigning TCR associations to individual alleles was difficult when HLA alleles, especially DR and DQ, strongly co-occurred. A cluster of highly shared sequence variants was judged likely to represent a technical artifact of the sequencing pipeline. This cohort had only TCR beta chains sequenced, and the lack of alpha or paired-chain data limited which features could be detected. While some public TCRs were present in many individuals, most TCR sequences turned up only very rarely across donors. In a later analysis, most CMV-associated TCR beta chains were found to appear HLA-restricted, with HLA associations seemingly driven largely by CMV exposure. Correlated functional status among segregating V segments might be attributable to linkage disequilibrium, but an unknown experimental factor could not be ruled out. In a later analysis, HLA-associated TCR beta chains were found to be more clonally expanded and to have lower generation probabilities than equally common non-associated chains. Several of the top co-occurrence clusters appeared to be linked to parvovirus B19, influenza, CMV and Epstein-Barr virus, according to a later analysis. Broadly in line with IMGT annotations, most TCR beta V segments showed up in productive rearrangements about 87% or about 30% of the time in an earlier analysis of several hundred of the donors. HLA typing was unavailable for some donors at each locus, so association tests used only the typed subset. The 87-base-pair reads could not distinguish some IMGT-functional V segments, including TRBV6-2 and TRBV6-3, so those segments were excluded. In a later analysis, TCR association rates were found to vary across HLA loci, with the most associated TCRs seen for DRB1 alleles and the fewest for HLA-C alleles. Roughly uniform sequencing depth across donors was assumed in presence/absence analyses, although this assumption may not hold.

CDR1 and CDR2, looked up from the germline V gene, are SGHDT and YYEEEE. The CDR3 numbers 13 residues from cysteine through phenylalanine. Of all the DNA, just the CDR3 is kept, 39 bases in frame from base 1. Relative to germline, V is 2 bases shorter and J is 4 bases shorter, with 6 bases between their ends. The cohort consisted of some 670 healthy bone marrow donors. All cohort members were sampled while nominally healthy, although unrecorded immune exposures were likely present. The donor was CMV seropositive and was included in the group of 250 to 350 seropositive cohort members. A peripheral blood sample was collected from each donor, and TCR beta sequencing was performed on peripheral blood mononuclear cells. Genomic DNA was extracted from the blood cell samples with the Qiagen DNeasy Blood Extraction Kit.

Sequenced input: PBMCs. This TCR was recovered from a woman aged 50 to 60 in good health and CMV-seropositive. The chain joins TRBV5-6 to TRBJ2-2, with the D gene uncertain. The DNA sequence reads TGTGCCAGCAGCTTAGCTAGCACCGGGGAGCTGTTTTTT. Its coded protein is CASSLASTGELFF.